This TCR beta chain came from a study of regulatory T cells in long-lasting Graves disease. Germline V CDR1 and CDR2: SQVTM, ANQGSEA. V was trimmed by 6 bases and J by 4 bases, leaving 21 bases between them. The CDR3 is 16 amino acids. TCR beta libraries were built with iRepertoire HTBI primers and Arm-PCR of CDR3 regions. TCRdb used MiXCR to reprocess the multiplex PCR reads, holding one entry per CDR3 protein. This sample has 300,000 to 400,000 distinct CDR3 sequences, with 18% found just once. Whole-study findings and limits: Among samples with persistent disease, TRBV28, TRBJ1-2 and TRBJ2-5 were favored.

Time point meaning: newly diagnosed GD, antithyroid drugs for less than 3 months. Making the TCR library involved RNA that had been extracted from PBMCs. Peripheral blood, roughly 10 milliliters of it, was drawn into EDTA tubes. This clonotype was observed many times. Its antigen is unidentified. Sequenced material: peripheral blood mononuclear cells (PBMCs), taken at new diagnosis, from a patient treated with antithyroid drugs. The receptor was derived from a female donor with Graves disease. This chain connects TRBV29-1 to TRBJ1-4; tentative D call: TRBD1 (5 bases). The CDR3 coding sequence is TGCAGCGTCCTGGGGAATATACTGGGGGGTAATGAAAAACTGTTTTTT. This encodes CSVLGNILGGNEKLFF.